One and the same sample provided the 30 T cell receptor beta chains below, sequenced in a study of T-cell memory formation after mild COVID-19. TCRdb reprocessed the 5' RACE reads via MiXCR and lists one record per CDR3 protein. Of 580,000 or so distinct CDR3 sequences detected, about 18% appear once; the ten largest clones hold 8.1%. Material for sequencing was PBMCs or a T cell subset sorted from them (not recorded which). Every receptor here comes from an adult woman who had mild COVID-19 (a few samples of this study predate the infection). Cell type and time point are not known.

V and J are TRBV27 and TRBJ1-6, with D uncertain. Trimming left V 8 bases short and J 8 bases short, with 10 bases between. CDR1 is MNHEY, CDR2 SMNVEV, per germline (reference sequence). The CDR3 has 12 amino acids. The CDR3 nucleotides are TGTGCCAGCTCCCAACGGGATTCACCCCTCCACTTT. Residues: CASSQRDSPLHF.

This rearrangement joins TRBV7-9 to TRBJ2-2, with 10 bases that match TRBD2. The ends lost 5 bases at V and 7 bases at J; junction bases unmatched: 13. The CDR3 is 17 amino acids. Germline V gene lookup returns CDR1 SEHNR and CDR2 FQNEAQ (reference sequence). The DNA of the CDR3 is TGTGCCAGCAGCCATTTAGCGGGAGGCATTTCCGTCGGGGAGCTGTTTTTT. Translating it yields CASSHLAGGISVGELFF.

CDR3 bases: TGTGCCAGCAGTTCTCTTCTAGCGGGATTCACCGAAGAGACCCAGTACTTC. This sequence encodes CASSSLLAGFTEETQYF. This chain links TRBV27 with TRBJ2-5; 9 positions agree with TRBD2. Looked up from germline, CDR1 is MNHEY and CDR2 is SMNVEV (reference sequence). The CDR3 consists of 17 residues. J lost 3 bases, V lost 4 bases, and 12 bases had no gene match.

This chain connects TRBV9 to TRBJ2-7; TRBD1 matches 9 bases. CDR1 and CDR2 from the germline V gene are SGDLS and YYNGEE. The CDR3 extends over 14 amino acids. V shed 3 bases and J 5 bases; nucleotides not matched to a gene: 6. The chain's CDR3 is CASSAQGAWDEQYF. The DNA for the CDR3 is TGTGCCAGCAGCGCACAGGGGGCGTGGGACGAGCAGTACTTC.

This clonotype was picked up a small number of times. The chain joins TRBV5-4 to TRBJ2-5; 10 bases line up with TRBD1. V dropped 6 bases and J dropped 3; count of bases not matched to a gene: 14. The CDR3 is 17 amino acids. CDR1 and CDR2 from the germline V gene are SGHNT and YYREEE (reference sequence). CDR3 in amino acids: CASTKRTKGTGEETQYF. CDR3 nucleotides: TGTGCCAGCACCAAACGTACCAAAGGGACAGGGGAAGAGACCCAGTACTTC. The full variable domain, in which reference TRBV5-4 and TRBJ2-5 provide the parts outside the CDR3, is ETGVTQSPTHLIKTRGQQVTLRCSSQSGHNTVSWYQQALGQGPQFIFQYYREEENGRGNFPPRFSGLQFPNYSSELNVNALELDDSALYLCASTKRTKGTGEETQYFGPGTRLLVL.

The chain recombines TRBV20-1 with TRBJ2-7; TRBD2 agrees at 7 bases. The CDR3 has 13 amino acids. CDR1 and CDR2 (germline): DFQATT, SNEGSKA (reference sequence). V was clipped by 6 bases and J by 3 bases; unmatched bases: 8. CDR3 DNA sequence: TGCAGTGCAGGAAGCGGGGACTTCTACGAGCAGTACTTC. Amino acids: CSAGSGDFYEQYF.

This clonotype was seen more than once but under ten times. CDR3: CASSPRTSAETQYF. CDR3 sequence (DNA): TGTGCCAGCTCCCCGAGGACCAGCGCGGAGACCCAGTACTTC. The chain combines TRBV3-1 with TRBJ2-5; no definite D call. V was shortened by 8 bases and J by 5 bases, with 18 bases between the two germline ends. The CDR3 extends over 14 amino acids. CDR1 is LGHDT and CDR2 is YNNKEL in the germline V gene (reference sequence).

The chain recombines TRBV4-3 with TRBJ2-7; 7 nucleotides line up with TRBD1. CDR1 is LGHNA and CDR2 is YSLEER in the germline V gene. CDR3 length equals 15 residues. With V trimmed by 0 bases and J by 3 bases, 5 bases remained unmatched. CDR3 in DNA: TGCGCCAGCAGCCAAGAGAGACAGGGAAACTACGAGCAGTACTTC. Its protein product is CASSQERQGNYEQYF.

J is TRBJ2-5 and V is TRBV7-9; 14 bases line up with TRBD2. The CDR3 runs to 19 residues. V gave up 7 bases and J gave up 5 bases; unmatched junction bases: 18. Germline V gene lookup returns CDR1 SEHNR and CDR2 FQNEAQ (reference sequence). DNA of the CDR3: TGTGCCAGCACCCTGATCCCCGCGACTAGCGGGGGGGGGTGGGAGACCCAGTACTTC. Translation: CASTLIPATSGGGWETQYF. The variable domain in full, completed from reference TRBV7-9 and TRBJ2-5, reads DTGVSQNPRHKITKRGQNVTFRCDPISEHNRLYWYRQTLGQGPEFLTYFQNEAQLEKSRLLSDRFSAERPKGSFSTLEIQRTEQGDSAMYLCASTLIPATSGGGWETQYFGPGTRLLVL.

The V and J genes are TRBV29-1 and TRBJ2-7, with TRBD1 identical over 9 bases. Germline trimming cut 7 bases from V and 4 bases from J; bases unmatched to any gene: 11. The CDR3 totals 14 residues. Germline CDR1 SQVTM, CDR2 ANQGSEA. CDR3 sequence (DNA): TGCAGCGCCTCCGACCGGGACAGGGTATACGAGCAGTACTTC. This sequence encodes CSASDRDRVYEQYF.

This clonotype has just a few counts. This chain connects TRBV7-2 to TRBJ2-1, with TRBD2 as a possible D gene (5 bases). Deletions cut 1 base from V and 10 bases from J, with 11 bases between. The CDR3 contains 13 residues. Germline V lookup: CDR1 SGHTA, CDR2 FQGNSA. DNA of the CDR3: TGTGCCAGCAGCTTAGTGGCAGCGGTCGAGCAGTTCTTC. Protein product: CASSLVAAVEQFF.

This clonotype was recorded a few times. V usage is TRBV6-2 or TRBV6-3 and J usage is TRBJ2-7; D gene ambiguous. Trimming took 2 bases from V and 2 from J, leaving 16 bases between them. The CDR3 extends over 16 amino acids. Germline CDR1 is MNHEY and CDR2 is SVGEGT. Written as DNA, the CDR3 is TGTGCCAGCAGTTACCCGCTGGCCGAAAACCCCTACGAGCAGTACTTC. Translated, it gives CASSYPLAENPYEQYF.

The CDR3 sequence: CASSTRVLSGGNQPQHF. The CDR3, as DNA: TGTGCCAGCAGTACCCGGGTCCTCTCGGGTGGCAATCAGCCCCAGCATTTT. The chain joins TRBV12-3 or TRBV12-4 to TRBJ1-5; no definite D call. V shed 5 bases and J shed 2 bases, with 19 bases lying between them. This CDR3 region has 17 residues.

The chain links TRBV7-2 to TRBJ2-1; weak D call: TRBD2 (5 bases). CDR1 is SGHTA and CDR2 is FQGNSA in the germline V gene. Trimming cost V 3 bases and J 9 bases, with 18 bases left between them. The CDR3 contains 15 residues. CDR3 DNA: TGTGCCAGCAGCTTTTCCCCTTCGGTGGGAGCTGAGCAGTTCTTC. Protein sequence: CASSFSPSVGAEQFF.

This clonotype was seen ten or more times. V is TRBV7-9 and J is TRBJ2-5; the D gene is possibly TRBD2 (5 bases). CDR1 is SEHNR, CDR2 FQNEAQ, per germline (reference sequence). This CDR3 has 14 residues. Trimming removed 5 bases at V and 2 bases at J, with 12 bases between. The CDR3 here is CASSIWTGQETQYF. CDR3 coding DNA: TGTGCCAGCAGCATTTGGACGGGGCAAGAGACCCAGTACTTC.

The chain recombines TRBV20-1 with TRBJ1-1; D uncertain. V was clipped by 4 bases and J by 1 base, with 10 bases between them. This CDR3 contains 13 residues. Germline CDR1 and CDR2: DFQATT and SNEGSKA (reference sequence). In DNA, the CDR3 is TGCAGTGCTACCTTGAGGAGGAACACTGAAGCTTTCTTT. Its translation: CSATLRRNTEAFF.

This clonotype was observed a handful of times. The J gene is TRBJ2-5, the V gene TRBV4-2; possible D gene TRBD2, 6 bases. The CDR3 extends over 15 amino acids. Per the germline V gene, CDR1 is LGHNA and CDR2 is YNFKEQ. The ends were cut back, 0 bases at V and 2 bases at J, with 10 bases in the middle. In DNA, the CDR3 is TGTGCCAGCAGCCAAGAGGGGGGACTGCAAGAGACCCAGTACTTC. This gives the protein CASSQEGGLQETQYF.

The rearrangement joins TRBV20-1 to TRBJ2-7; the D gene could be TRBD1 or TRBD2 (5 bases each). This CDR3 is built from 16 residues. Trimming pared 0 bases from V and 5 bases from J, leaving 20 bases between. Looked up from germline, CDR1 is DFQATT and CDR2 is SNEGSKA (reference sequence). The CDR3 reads CSARDRVEGTLNEQYF. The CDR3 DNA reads TGCAGTGCTAGAGATCGGGTAGAAGGGACCCTAAACGAGCAGTACTTC.

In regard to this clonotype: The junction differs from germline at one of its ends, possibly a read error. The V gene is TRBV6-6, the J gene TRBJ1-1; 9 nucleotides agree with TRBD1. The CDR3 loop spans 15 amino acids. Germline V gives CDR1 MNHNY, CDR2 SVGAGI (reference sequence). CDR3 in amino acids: CASSYSRTGGLGQLF. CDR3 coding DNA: TGTGCCAGCAGTTACTCCCGAACAGGGGGCCTAGGCCAACTCTTT.

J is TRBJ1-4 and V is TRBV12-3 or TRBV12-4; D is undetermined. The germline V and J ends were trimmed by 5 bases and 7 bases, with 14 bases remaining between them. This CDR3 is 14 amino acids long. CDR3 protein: CASSPSGGGEKLFF. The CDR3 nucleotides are TGTGCCAGCAGTCCATCCGGTGGAGGTGAAAAACTGTTTTTT.

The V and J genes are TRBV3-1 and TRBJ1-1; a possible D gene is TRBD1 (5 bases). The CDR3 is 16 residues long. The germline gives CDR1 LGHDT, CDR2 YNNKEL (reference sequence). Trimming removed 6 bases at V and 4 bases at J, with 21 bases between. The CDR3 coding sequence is TGTGCCAGCAGTGCTATCAAAAATTACGGGGGCACTGAAGCTTTCTTT. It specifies CASSAIKNYGGTEAFF. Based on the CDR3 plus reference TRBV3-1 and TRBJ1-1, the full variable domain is DTAVSQTPKYLVTQMGNDKSIKCEQNLGHDTMYWYKQDSKKFLKIMFSYNNKELIINETVPNRFSPKSPDKAHLNLHINSLELGDSAVYFCASSAIKNYGGTEAFFGQGTRLTVV.

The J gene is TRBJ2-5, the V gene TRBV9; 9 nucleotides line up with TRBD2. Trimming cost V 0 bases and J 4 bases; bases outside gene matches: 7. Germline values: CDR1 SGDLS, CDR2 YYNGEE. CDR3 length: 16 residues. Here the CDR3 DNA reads TGTGCCAGCAGCGTAGCTCCGCGGGGGGGCAGAGAGACCCAGTACTTC. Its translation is CASSVAPRGGRETQYF.

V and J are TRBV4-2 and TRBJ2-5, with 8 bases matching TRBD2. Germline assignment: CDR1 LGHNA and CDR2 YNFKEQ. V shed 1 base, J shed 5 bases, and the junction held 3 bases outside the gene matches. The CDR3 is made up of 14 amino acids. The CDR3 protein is CASSQAGGAETQYF. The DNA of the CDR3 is TGTGCCAGCAGCCAAGCGGGAGGGGCGGAGACCCAGTACTTC.

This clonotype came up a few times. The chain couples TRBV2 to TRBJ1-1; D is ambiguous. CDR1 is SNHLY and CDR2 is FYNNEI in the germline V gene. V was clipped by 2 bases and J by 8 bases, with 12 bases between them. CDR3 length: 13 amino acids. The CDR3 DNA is TGTGCCAGCAGTGAATATCTGATTTGGGAAGCTTTCTTT. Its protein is CASSEYLIWEAFF.

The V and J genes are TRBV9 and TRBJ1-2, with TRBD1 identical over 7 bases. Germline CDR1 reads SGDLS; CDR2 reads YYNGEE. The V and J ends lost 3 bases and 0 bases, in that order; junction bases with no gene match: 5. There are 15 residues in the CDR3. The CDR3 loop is CASSGWDSSNYGYTF. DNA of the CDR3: TGTGCCAGCAGCGGATGGGACAGTTCTAACTATGGCTACACCTTC.

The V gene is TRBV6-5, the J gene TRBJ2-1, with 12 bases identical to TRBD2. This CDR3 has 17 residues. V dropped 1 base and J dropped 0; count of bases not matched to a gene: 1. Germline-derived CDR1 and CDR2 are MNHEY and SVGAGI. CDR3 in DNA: TGTGCCAGCAGTTACTTACTAGCGGGGGGCTCCTACAATGAGCAGTTCTTC. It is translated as CASSYLLAGGSYNEQFF.

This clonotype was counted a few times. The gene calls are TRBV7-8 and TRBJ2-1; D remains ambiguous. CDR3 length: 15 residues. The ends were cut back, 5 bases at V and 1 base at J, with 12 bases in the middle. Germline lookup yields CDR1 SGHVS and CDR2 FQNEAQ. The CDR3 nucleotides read TGTGCCAGCAGCCAGCTTGTCAGGTCCTACAATGAGCAGTTCTTC. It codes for CASSQLVRSYNEQFF.

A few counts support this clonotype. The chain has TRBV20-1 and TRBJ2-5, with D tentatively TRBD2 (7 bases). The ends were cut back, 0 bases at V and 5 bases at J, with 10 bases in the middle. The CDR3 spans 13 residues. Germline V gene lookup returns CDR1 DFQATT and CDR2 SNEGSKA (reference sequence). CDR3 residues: CSARDGGGETQYF. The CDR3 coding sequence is TGCAGTGCTAGAGATGGCGGGGGCGAGACCCAGTACTTC.

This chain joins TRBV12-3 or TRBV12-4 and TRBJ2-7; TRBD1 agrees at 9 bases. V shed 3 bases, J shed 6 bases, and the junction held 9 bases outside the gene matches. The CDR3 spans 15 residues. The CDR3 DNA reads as TGTGCCAGCAGTTTTCAGGTACAGGGGGCAGTCGAGCAGTACTTC. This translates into CASSFQVQGAVEQYF.

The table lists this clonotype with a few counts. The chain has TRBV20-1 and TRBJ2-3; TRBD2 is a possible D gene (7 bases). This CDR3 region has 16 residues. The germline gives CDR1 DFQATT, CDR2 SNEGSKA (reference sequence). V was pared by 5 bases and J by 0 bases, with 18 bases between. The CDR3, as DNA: TGCAGTGCTCCCGGGGGGCGGGACTTTAGCACAGATACGCAGTATTTT. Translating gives CSAPGGRDFSTDTQYF.